These T cell receptor beta chains were read from a single sample in a study of T-cell reconstitution after alpha-beta-depleted transplantation in children. TCRdb analysed the PCR reads with MiXCR anew, one entry per CDR3 protein. The table records roughly 500,000 distinct CDR3 sequences, 30% to 35% of them present only once. The specimen comprised PBMCs from the stem cell graft donor, sampled from the stem cell graft. Receptor source: a human donor who donated a stem cell graft to a child with aplastic anemia. The CDR3 runs from the conserved cysteine through the conserved F or W. A D gene is named only where the DNA matches it firmly. Part of the rows lack a size; the others show once, few, many or a class for expanded clones.

j_gene: TRBJ2-1
abundance: -
v_gene: TRBV7-7
d_gene: TRBD2
CDR3nt: TGTGCCAGCAGCTTAGGAACTAGCGGGAGGGCCGACAATGAGCAGTTCTTC
CDR3aa: CASSLGTSGRADNEQFF

j_gene: TRBJ2-1
abundance: -
v_gene: TRBV20-1
d_gene: -
CDR3nt: TGCAGTGCTAGCGGTCCTGGGAGGACGAGTGGTGAGCAGTTCTTC
CDR3aa: CSASGPGRTSGEQFF

j_gene: TRBJ2-1
abundance: few
v_gene: TRBV6-5
d_gene: -
CDR3nt: TGTGCCAGCAGTTACCGAACACGGGACGGTGAGCAGTTCTTC
CDR3aa: CASSYRTRDGEQFF

j_gene: TRBJ2-3
abundance: few
v_gene: TRBV5-5
d_gene: -
CDR3nt: TGTGCCAGCAGCCATGCTATACAAGCAGATACGCAGTATTTT
CDR3aa: CASSHAIQADTQYF

j_gene: TRBJ2-3
abundance: -
v_gene: TRBV7-2
d_gene: -
CDR3nt: TGTGCCAGCAGCTTGGCTAGCTCAGATACGCAGTATTTT
CDR3aa: CASSLASSDTQYF

j_gene: TRBJ2-3
abundance: -
v_gene: TRBV29-1
d_gene: -
CDR3nt: TGCAGCGTTGAGTTTGTTACAGATACGCAGTATTTT
CDR3aa: CSVEFVTDTQYF

j_gene: TRBJ2-1
abundance: -
v_gene: TRBV11-2
d_gene: TRBD2
CDR3nt: TGTGCCAGCAGCTTTAGGACTAGCGGGAGTATTGGGTACTACAATGAGCAGTTCTTC
CDR3aa: CASSFRTSGSIGYYNEQFF

j_gene: TRBJ2-1
abundance: -
v_gene: TRBV20-1
d_gene: -
CDR3nt: TGCAGTGCTGGTGGGACCTTGACACCTCTCAATGAGCAGTTCTTC
CDR3aa: CSAGGTLTPLNEQFF

j_gene: TRBJ2-5
abundance: -
v_gene: TRBV5-1
d_gene: -
CDR3nt: TGCGCCAGCAGCTTGGCTGGAATGCGGGAGACCCAGTACTTC
CDR3aa: CASSLAGMRETQYF

j_gene: TRBJ2-7
abundance: -
v_gene: TRBV3-1
d_gene: TRBD2
CDR3nt: TGTGCCAGCAGCCGTGGACTAGCGGGATTCGGCGAGCAGTACTTC
CDR3aa: CASSRGLAGFGEQYF

j_gene: TRBJ1-4
abundance: -
v_gene: TRBV6-5
d_gene: -
CDR3nt: TGTGCCAGCAGTTGGGGGGGGGGAGGTGAAAAACTGTTTTTT
CDR3aa: CASSWGGGGEKLFF

j_gene: TRBJ2-1
abundance: few
v_gene: TRBV15
d_gene: TRBD1
CDR3nt: TGTGCCACCAGCAGAGTCGACAGGGGGGTCCATGAGCAGTTCTTC
CDR3aa: CATSRVDRGVHEQFF

j_gene: TRBJ2-1
abundance: few
v_gene: TRBV19
d_gene: -
CDR3nt: TGTGCCAGTAGTGGCGATGAGCAGTTCTTC
CDR3aa: CASSGDEQFF

j_gene: TRBJ2-1
abundance: -
v_gene: TRBV30
d_gene: TRBD2
CDR3nt: TGTGCCTGGAGCGTAGCGGGAGTCACTGAGCAGTTCTTC
CDR3aa: CAWSVAGVTEQFF

j_gene: TRBJ1-1
abundance: few
v_gene: TRBV12-3/TRBV12-4
d_gene: -
CDR3nt: TGTGCCAGCACCCACCAGAACCTAAACACTGAAGCTTTCTTT
CDR3aa: CASTHQNLNTEAFF

j_gene: TRBJ1-1
abundance: -
v_gene: TRBV28
d_gene: -
CDR3nt: TGTGCCAGCAGCCTCATCCTCCCGATGGGGACTGAAGCTTTCTTT
CDR3aa: CASSLILPMGTEAFF

j_gene: TRBJ2-3
abundance: few
v_gene: TRBV7-8
d_gene: -
CDR3nt: TGTGCCAGCAGCCGGGGTCACACAGATACGCAGTATTTT
CDR3aa: CASSRGHTDTQYF

j_gene: TRBJ2-1
abundance: once
v_gene: TRBV29-1
d_gene: -
CDR3nt: TGCAGCGCAGGGGCTGAGCAGTTCTTC
CDR3aa: CSAGAEQFF

j_gene: TRBJ2-2
abundance: -
v_gene: TRBV27
d_gene: -
CDR3nt: TGTGCCAGCAGTCCCCTGACACAGGGAGACACCGGGGAGCTGTTTTTT
CDR3aa: CASSPLTQGDTGELFF

j_gene: TRBJ2-7
abundance: -
v_gene: TRBV12-3/TRBV12-4
d_gene: -
CDR3nt: TGTGCCAGCAGTTTGGCAGGGGAAGCCGAGCAGTACTTC
CDR3aa: CASSLAGEAEQYF

j_gene: TRBJ2-1
abundance: -
v_gene: TRBV2
d_gene: -
CDR3nt: TGTGCCAGCAGTGACGACTTCCTTAGGAGCTCCTACAATGAGCAGTTCTTC
CDR3aa: CASSDDFLRSSYNEQFF

j_gene: TRBJ2-7
abundance: few
v_gene: TRBV20-1
d_gene: TRBD2
CDR3nt: TGCAGTGCTAGAAGGCAGGGAGGGACTAGCACTACCTACGAGCAGTACTTC
CDR3aa: CSARRQGGTSTTYEQYF

j_gene: TRBJ1-1
abundance: many
v_gene: TRBV20-1
d_gene: -
CDR3nt: TGCAGTGCTAGAGATCGGGGACGGACTATAGAAGCTTTCTTT
CDR3aa: CSARDRGRTIEAFF

j_gene: TRBJ2-5
abundance: -
v_gene: TRBV11-3
d_gene: TRBD2
CDR3nt: TGTGCCAGCAGCTTGTCTAGCGGATACCAAGAGACCCAGTACTTC
CDR3aa: CASSLSSGYQETQYF

j_gene: TRBJ2-7
abundance: many
v_gene: TRBV20-1
d_gene: TRBD2
CDR3nt: TGCAGTGCTATACCGACTAGCGGGATATCCTACGAGCAGTACTTC
CDR3aa: CSAIPTSGISYEQYF

j_gene: TRBJ2-1
abundance: few
v_gene: TRBV12-3/TRBV12-4
d_gene: TRBD2
CDR3nt: TGTGCCAGCAGTTTAGGCGCTAGCGGGGGCAATGAGCAGTTCTTC
CDR3aa: CASSLGASGGNEQFF

j_gene: TRBJ1-6
abundance: few
v_gene: TRBV5-5
d_gene: -
CDR3nt: TGTGCCAGCAGCCCCCAGTCCACCTATAATTCACCCCTCCACTTT
CDR3aa: CASSPQSTYNSPLHF

j_gene: TRBJ1-1
abundance: few
v_gene: TRBV29-1
d_gene: -
CDR3nt: TGCAGCATTCAAGGTTTAGGGATTTCTGAAGCTTTCTTT
CDR3aa: CSIQGLGISEAFF

j_gene: TRBJ2-5
abundance: -
v_gene: TRBV5-6
d_gene: TRBD2
CDR3nt: TGTGCCAGCAGCTTCCCTAGCGGGACGGGGGAGACCCAGTACTTC
CDR3aa: CASSFPSGTGETQYF

j_gene: TRBJ1-3
abundance: -
v_gene: TRBV12-3/TRBV12-4
d_gene: -
CDR3nt: TGTGCCAGCAGTTTCGCGGGGAGACGTGGAAACACCATATATTTT
CDR3aa: CASSFAGRRGNTIYF

j_gene: TRBJ2-2
abundance: -
v_gene: TRBV24-1
d_gene: -
CDR3nt: TGTGCCACCAGTCCAGGGTCGATGGACACCGGGGAGCTGTTTTTT
CDR3aa: CATSPGSMDTGELFF

j_gene: TRBJ1-5
abundance: -
v_gene: TRBV6-1
d_gene: TRBD1
CDR3nt: TGTGCCAGCAGGATACAGGGGGCTGGGAATCAGCCCCAGCATTTT
CDR3aa: CASRIQGAGNQPQHF

j_gene: TRBJ1-1
abundance: -
v_gene: TRBV29-1
d_gene: -
CDR3nt: TGCAGCGTTGAACTGACTATGAACACTGAAGCTTTCTTT
CDR3aa: CSVELTMNTEAFF

j_gene: TRBJ2-1
abundance: -
v_gene: TRBV7-6
d_gene: -
CDR3nt: TGTGCCAGCAGCTTCTTTGGGGCTGAGCAGTTCTTC
CDR3aa: CASSFFGAEQFF

j_gene: TRBJ2-1
abundance: -
v_gene: TRBV19
d_gene: -
CDR3nt: TGTGCCACCAGCACCAATGAGCAGTTCTTC
CDR3aa: CATSTNEQFF

j_gene: TRBJ2-3
abundance: -
v_gene: TRBV6-1
d_gene: TRBD2
CDR3nt: TGTGCCAGCAGAGAAAGCGGGATACTCACAGATACGCAGTATTTT
CDR3aa: CASRESGILTDTQYF

j_gene: TRBJ1-5
abundance: -
v_gene: TRBV27
d_gene: -
CDR3nt: TGTGCCAGGGCGGACAGATATAGCAATCAGCCCCAGCATTTT
CDR3aa: CARADRYSNQPQHF

j_gene: TRBJ2-5
abundance: -
v_gene: TRBV25-1
d_gene: -
CDR3nt: TGTGCCAGCAGTGTGGCGGGGGCCCAAGAGACCCAGTACTTC
CDR3aa: CASSVAGAQETQYF

j_gene: TRBJ1-1
abundance: -
v_gene: TRBV12-3/TRBV12-4
d_gene: -
CDR3nt: TGTGCCAGCGGCTGGACAGCGACGAACACTGAAGCTTTCTTT
CDR3aa: CASGWTATNTEAFF

j_gene: TRBJ1-1
abundance: few
v_gene: TRBV6-1
d_gene: -
CDR3nt: TGTGCCAGCAGCCTCAGGGGTGGTCGGGCTGAAGCTTTCTTT
CDR3aa: CASSLRGGRAEAFF

j_gene: TRBJ1-5
abundance: -
v_gene: TRBV20-1
d_gene: -
CDR3nt: TGCAGTGCTAGATTACCGGGACGGGCAATTCAGCCCCAGCATTTT
CDR3aa: CSARLPGRAIQPQHF

j_gene: TRBJ2-1
abundance: -
v_gene: TRBV29-1
d_gene: -
CDR3nt: TGCAGCGTCGCCGGGACCCGAAACAATGAGCAGTTCTTC
CDR3aa: CSVAGTRNNEQFF

j_gene: TRBJ2-3
abundance: few
v_gene: TRBV7-2
d_gene: -
CDR3nt: TGTGCCAGCGAATTTGGAGATACGCAGTATTTT
CDR3aa: CASEFGDTQYF

j_gene: TRBJ2-6
abundance: -
v_gene: TRBV18
d_gene: -
CDR3nt: TGTGCCAGCTCACCACAGGGGCTCGGCGTCCTGACTTTC
CDR3aa: CASSPQGLGVLTF